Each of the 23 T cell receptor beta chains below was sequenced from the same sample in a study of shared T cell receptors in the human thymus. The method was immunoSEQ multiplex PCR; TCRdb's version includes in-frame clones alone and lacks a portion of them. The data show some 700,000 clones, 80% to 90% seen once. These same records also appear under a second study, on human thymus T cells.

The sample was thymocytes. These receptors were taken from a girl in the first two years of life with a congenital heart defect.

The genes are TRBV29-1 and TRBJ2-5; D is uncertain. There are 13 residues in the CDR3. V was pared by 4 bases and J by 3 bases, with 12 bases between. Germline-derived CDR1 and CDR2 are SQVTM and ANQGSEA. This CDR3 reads CSVVFRTEETQYF. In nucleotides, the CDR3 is TGCAGCGTTGTGTTTAGAACTGAAGAGACCCAGTACTTC.

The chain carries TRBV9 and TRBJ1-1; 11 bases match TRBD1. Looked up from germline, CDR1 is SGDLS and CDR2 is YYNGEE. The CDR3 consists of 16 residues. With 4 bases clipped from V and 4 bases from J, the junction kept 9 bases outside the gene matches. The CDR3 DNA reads TGTGCCAGCAGCCCAACGCGTGGGACAGGGGGCACTGAAGCTTTCTTT. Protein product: CASSPTRGTGGTEAFF.

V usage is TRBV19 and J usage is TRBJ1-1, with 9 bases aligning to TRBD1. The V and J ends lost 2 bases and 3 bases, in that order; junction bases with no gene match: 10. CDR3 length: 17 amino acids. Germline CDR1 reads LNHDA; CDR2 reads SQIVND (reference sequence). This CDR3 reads CASSITYRGTGYTEAFF. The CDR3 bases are TGTGCCAGTAGTATAACTTACCGGGGGACAGGGTACACTGAAGCTTTCTTT. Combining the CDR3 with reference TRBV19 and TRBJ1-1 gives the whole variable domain DGGITQSPKYLFRKEGQNVTLSCEQNLNHDAMYWYRQDPGQGLRLIYYSQIVNDFQKGDIAEGYSVSREKKESFPLTVTSAQKNPTAFYLCASSITYRGTGYTEAFFGQGTRLTVV.

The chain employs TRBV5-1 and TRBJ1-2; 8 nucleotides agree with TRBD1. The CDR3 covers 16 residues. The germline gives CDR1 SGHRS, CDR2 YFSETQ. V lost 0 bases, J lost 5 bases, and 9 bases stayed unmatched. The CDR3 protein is CASSLDGDRYIYGYTF. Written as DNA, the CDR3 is TGCGCCAGCAGCTTGGATGGGGACAGGTACATTTATGGCTACACCTTC.

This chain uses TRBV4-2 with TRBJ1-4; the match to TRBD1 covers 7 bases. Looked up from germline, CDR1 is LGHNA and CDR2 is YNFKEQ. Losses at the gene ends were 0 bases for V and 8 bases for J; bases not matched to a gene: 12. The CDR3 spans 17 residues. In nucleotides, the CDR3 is TGTGCCAGCAGCCAAGATCAGGGGGTTTGGGGTGAAGAAAAACTGTTTTTT. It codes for CASSQDQGVWGEEKLFF.

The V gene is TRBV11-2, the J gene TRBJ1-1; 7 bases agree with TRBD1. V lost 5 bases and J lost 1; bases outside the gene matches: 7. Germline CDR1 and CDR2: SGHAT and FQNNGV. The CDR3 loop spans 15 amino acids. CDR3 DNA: TGTGCCAGCAGCCTTTCGGGACAGACGAACACTGAAGCTTTCTTT. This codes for CASSLSGQTNTEAFF.

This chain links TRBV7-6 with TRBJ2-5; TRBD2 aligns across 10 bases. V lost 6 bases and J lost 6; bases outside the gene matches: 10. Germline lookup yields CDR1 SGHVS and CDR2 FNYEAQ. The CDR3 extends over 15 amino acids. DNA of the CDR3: TGTGCCAGCAGACCTAGCGGGGGCGCAAGACAGACCCAGTACTTC. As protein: CASRPSGGARQTQYF.

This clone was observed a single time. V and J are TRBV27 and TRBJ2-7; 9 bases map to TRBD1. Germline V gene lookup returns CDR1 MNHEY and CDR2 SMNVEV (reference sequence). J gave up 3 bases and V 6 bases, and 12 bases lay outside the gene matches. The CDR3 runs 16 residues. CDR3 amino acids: CASSPLGGQGIYEQYF. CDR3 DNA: TGTGCCAGCAGCCCCCTCGGGGGACAGGGAATCTACGAGCAGTACTTC.

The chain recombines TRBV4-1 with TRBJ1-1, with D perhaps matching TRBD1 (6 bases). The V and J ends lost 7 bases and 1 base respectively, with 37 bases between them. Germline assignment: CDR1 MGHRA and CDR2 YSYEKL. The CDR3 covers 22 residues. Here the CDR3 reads CASKVGDGIKTGLSSKNTEAFF. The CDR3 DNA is TGCGCCAGCAAGGTTGGTGATGGAATTAAGACAGGCCTCTCATCAAAGAACACTGAAGCTTTCTTT.

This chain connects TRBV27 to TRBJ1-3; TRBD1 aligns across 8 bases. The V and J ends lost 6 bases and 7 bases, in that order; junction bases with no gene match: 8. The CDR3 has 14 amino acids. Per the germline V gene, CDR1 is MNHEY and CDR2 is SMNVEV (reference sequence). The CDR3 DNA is TGTGCCAGCAGCTCAACAGGGGGGCGGAACACCATATATTTT. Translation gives CASSSTGGRNTIYF.

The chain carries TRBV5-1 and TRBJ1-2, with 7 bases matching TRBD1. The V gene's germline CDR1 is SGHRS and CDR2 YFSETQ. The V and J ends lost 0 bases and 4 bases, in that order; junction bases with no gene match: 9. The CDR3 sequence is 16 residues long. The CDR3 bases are TGCGCCAGCAGCTTGGGGACTCCGGCAGGGGGCTATGGCTACACCTTC. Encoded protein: CASSLGTPAGGYGYTF.

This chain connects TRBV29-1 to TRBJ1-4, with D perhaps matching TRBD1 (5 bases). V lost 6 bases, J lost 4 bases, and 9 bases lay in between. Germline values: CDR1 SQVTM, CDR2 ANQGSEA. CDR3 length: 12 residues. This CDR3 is CSVQADNEKLFF. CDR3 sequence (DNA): TGCAGCGTACAGGCCGATAATGAAAAACTGTTTTTT.

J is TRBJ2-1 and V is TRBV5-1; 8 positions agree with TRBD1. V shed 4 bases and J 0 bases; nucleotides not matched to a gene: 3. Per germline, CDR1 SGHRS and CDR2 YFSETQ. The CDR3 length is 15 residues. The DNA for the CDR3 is TGCGCCAGCAGCCTGGGACAGGCCTCCTACAATGAGCAGTTCTTC. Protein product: CASSLGQASYNEQFF.

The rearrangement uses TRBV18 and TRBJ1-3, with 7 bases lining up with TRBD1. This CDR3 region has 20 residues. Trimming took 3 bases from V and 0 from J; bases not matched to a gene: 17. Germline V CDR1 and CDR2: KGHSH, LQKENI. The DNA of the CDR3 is TGTGCCAGCTCACCTACCCGGGACAGTATCTCCCTAAGCTCTGGAAACACCATATATTTT. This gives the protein CASSPTRDSISLSSGNTIYF.

The CDR3 DNA is TGTGCCAGCACCCCCGGACAGGGAGGGGGACCCCTCCACTTT. This codes for CASTPGQGGGPLHF. V usage is TRBV27 and J usage is TRBJ1-6; 8 bases are a match to TRBD1. The germline V gene encodes CDR1 MNHEY and CDR2 SMNVEV (reference sequence). J gave up 12 bases and V 7 bases, and 11 bases lay outside the gene matches. The CDR3 contains 14 residues.

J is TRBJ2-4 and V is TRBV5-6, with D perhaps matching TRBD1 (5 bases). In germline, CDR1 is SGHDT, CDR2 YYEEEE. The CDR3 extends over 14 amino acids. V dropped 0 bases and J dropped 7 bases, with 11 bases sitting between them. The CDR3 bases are TGTGCCAGCAGCTTGGGGGCAGGGTTGAACATTCAGTACTTC. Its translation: CASSLGAGLNIQYF. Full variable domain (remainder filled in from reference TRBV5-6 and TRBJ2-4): DAGVTQSPTHLIKTRGQQVTLRCSPKSGHDTVSWYQQALGQGPQFIFQYYEEEERQRGNFPDRFSGHQFPNYSSELNVNALLLGDSALYLCASSLGAGLNIQYFGAGTRLSVL.

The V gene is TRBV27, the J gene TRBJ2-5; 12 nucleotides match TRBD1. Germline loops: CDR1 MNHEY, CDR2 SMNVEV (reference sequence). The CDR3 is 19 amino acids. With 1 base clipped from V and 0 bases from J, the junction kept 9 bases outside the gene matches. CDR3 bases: TGTGCCAGCAGTTTATGGGGACAGGGGGCGAGGGGATACCAAGAGACCCAGTACTTC. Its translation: CASSLWGQGARGYQETQYF.

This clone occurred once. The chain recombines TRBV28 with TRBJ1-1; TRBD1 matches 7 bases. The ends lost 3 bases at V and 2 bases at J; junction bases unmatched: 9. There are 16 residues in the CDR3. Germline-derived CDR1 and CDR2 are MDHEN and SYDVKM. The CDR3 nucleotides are TGTGCCAGCAGTTTCCGCCTGGGACAGTTAAACACTGAAGCTTTCTTT. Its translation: CASSFRLGQLNTEAFF.

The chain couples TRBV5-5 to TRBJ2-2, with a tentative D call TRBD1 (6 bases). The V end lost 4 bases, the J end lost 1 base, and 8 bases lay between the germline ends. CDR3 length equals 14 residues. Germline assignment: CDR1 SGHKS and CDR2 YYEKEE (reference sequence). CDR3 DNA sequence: TGTGCCAGCAGCCCGGGACAGAACACCGGGGAGCTGTTTTTT. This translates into CASSPGQNTGELFF.

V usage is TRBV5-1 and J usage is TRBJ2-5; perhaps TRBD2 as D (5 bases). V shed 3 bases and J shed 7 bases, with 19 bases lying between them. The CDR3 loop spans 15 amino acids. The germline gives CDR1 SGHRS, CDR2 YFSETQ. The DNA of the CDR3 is TGCGCCAGCAGCTCCAGTTGGCGGGTCTTGGGGACCCAGTACTTC. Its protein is CASSSSWRVLGTQYF. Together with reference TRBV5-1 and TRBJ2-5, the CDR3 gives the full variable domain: KAGVTQTPRYLIKTRGQQVTLSCSPISGHRSVSWYQQTPGQGLQFLFEYFSETQRNKGNFPGRFSGRQFSNSRSEMNVSTLELGDSALYLCASSSSWRVLGTQYFGPGTRLLVL.

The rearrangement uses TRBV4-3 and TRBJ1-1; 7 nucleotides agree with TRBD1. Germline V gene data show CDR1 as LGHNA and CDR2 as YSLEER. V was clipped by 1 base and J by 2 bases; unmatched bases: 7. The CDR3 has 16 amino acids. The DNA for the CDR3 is TGCGCCAGCAGCCAAGTGCGACAGGGCGGCAACACTGAAGCTTTCTTT. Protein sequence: CASSQVRQGGNTEAFF.

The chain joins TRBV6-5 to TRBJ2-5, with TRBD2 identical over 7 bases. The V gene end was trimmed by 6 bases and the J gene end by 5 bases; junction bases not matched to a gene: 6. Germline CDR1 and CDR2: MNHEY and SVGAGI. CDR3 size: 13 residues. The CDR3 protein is CASRGRGRETQYF. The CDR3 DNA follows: TGTGCCAGCAGGGGGAGGGGTCGGGAGACCCAGTACTTC.

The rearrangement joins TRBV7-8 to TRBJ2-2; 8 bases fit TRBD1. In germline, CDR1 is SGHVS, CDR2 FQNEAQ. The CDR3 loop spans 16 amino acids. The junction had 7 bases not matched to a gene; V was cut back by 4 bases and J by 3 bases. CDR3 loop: CASSSTGTGHTGELFF. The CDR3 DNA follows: TGTGCCAGCAGCTCTACCGGGACAGGTCACACCGGGGAGCTGTTTTTT.